This entry lists 17 T cell receptor beta chains sequenced from one sample in a study of cytomegalovirus exposure and HLA in healthy donors. The PCR had 60 Vbeta and 13 Jbeta primers. The method was immunoSEQ multiplex PCR; TCRdb's version includes in-frame clones alone and lacks a portion of them. The table shows around 150,000 clones, with 72% occurring only once. The specimen sequenced was PBMCs. The receptors were gathered from a man aged 40-49 years in good health and CMV-seronegative.

The chain links TRBV6-5 to TRBJ1-2; no clear D gene. The germline V and J ends were trimmed by 2 bases and 4 bases, with 14 bases remaining between them. Germline V gene sequence: CDR1 MNHEY, CDR2 SVGAGI. The CDR3 contains 15 residues. CDR3 nucleotides: TGTGCCAGCAGTTACCTTCGGCAGACTCCCTATGGCTACACCTTC. This gives the protein CASSYLRQTPYGYTF.

CDR3 residues: CASRLDRERGNYGYTF. CDR3 nucleotides: TGTGCCAGCAGGTTGGACAGGGAAAGGGGCAACTATGGCTACACCTTC. The V gene is TRBV27, the J gene TRBJ1-2; 8 nucleotides match TRBD1. This CDR3 has 16 amino acids. Germline trimming cut 6 bases from V and 2 bases from J; bases unmatched to any gene: 11. Germline CDR1 is MNHEY and CDR2 is SMNVEV (reference sequence).

In its sample, this clone was seen a few times. The chain employs TRBV9 and TRBJ1-4; D remains unclear. This CDR3 has 16 residues. Germline-derived CDR1 and CDR2 are SGDLS and YYNGEE. The V end was cut by 4 bases, the J end by 7 bases, with 20 bases between. The CDR3 sequence is CASSPVAWAEIEKLFF. The CDR3 DNA follows: TGTGCCAGCAGCCCGGTAGCGTGGGCAGAGATTGAAAAACTGTTTTTT.

This clone appeared once. This chain connects TRBV7-9 to TRBJ1-4; D ambiguous. Germline V gene lookup returns CDR1 SEHNR and CDR2 FQNEAQ (reference sequence). This CDR3 has 17 residues. Trimming removed 0 bases at V and 1 base at J, with 12 bases between. The CDR3 is CASSLAPGWETNEKLFF. CDR3 nucleotide sequence: TGTGCCAGCAGCTTAGCCCCGGGATGGGAAACTAATGAAAAACTGTTTTTT.

Only a few counts were recorded for this clone. V is TRBV29-1 and J is TRBJ2-3; 11 nucleotides match TRBD2. CDR3 length: 16 residues. The V gene's germline CDR1 is SQVTM and CDR2 ANQGSEA. After removal of 2 bases from V and 3 bases from J, the junction contained 7 bases not matched to a gene. The CDR3 loop is CSVERGTSGRTDTQYF. CDR3 sequence (DNA): TGCAGCGTTGAACGTGGAACTAGCGGGAGAACAGATACGCAGTATTTT.

The genes are TRBV27 and TRBJ2-7; 7 positions agree with TRBD2. Trimming cost V 6 bases and J 2 bases; bases outside gene matches: 1. Germline CDR1 MNHEY, CDR2 SMNVEV (reference sequence). The CDR3 sequence is 12 residues long. The CDR3: CASSGGTYEQYF. CDR3 DNA sequence: TGTGCCAGCAGCGGGGGGACCTACGAGCAGTACTTC.

The V gene is TRBV7-9, the J gene TRBJ2-5; 9 bases agree with TRBD2. Trimming cost V 5 bases and J 4 bases; bases outside gene matches: 11. The CDR3 loop spans 16 amino acids. Germline CDR1 is SEHNR and CDR2 is FQNEAQ (reference sequence). Written as DNA, the CDR3 is TGTGCCAGCAGCCAGGGCCGAGCGGGAGGTCGAGAGACCCAGTACTTC. Its protein is CASSQGRAGGRETQYF.

The genes are TRBV29-1 and TRBJ2-3, with 7 bases fitting TRBD2. After removal of 3 bases from V and 1 base from J, the junction contained 4 bases not matched to a gene. Germline assignment: CDR1 SQVTM and CDR2 ANQGSEA. The length of the CDR3 is 14 residues. CDR3 DNA sequence: TGCAGCGTTGAGGGACTACCCCGCACAGATACGCAGTATTTT. Translation gives CSVEGLPRTDTQYF.

V usage is TRBV5-1 and J usage is TRBJ2-3, with 12 bases aligning to TRBD2. The CDR3 covers 17 residues. Per germline, CDR1 SGHRS and CDR2 YFSETQ. J lost 6 bases, V lost 1 base, and 9 bases had no gene match. The CDR3 DNA reads as TGCGCCAGCAGCTTGACACCCGCTAGCGGGGGGGCGGATACGCAGTATTTT. This codes for CASSLTPASGGADTQYF.

The chain employs TRBV4-1 and TRBJ2-3; 8 bases map to TRBD2. The CDR3 loop spans 17 amino acids. Trimming took 3 bases from V and 4 from J; bases not matched to a gene: 12. The germline V gene encodes CDR1 MGHRA and CDR2 YSYEKL. In DNA form, the CDR3 reads TGCGCCAGCAGCCAGGTAACTCCGGGACTAGGCCCAGATACGCAGTATTTT. Protein: CASSQVTPGLGPDTQYF.

As regards this clone: A read error may account for a junction end that differs from germline. The chain has TRBV7-9 and TRBJ1-1; D not resolved. This CDR3 comprises 12 residues. CDR1 is SEHNR, CDR2 FQNEAQ, per germline (reference sequence). The CDR3 DNA reads TGTTCCAGCAGCTTAGAATATGAGGAAGCTTTCTTT. Its translation is CSSSLEYEEAFF.

This clone has a single count. This chain uses TRBV30 with TRBJ1-4; perhaps TRBD1 as D (6 bases). Trimming took off 0 bases at V and 10 bases at J, with 18 bases between the two ends. The germline V gene encodes CDR1 GTSNPN and CDR2 SVGIG (reference sequence). The CDR3 totals 15 residues. CDR3 in amino acids: CAWSVKRGGPSKLFF. CDR3 coding DNA: TGTGCCTGGAGTGTAAAGCGGGGGGGGCCGTCAAAACTGTTTTTT.

The genes are TRBV14 and TRBJ2-5, with TRBD2 identical over 10 bases. There are 13 residues in the CDR3. CDR1 is SGHDN, CDR2 FVKESK, per germline. The V gene end was trimmed by 10 bases and the J gene end by 5 bases; junction bases not matched to a gene: 7. CDR3 region: CAKLAGRGETQYF. CDR3 DNA: TGTGCCAAACTAGCGGGGCGCGGGGAGACCCAGTACTTC. Filled out from reference TRBV14 and TRBJ2-5, the complete variable domain reads EAGVTQFPSHSVIEKGQTVTLRCDPISGHDNLYWYRRVMGKEIKFLLHFVKESKQDESGMPNNRFLAERTGGTYSTLKVQPAELEDSGVYFCAKLAGRGETQYFGPGTRLLVL.

The CDR3, as DNA: TGTGCCAGCAGCTTATTTTCCGGGACAGCCTACAATGAGCAGTTCTTC. Protein: CASSLFSGTAYNEQFF. This chain joins TRBV9 and TRBJ2-1; 7 bases agree with TRBD1. Germline V gene sequence: CDR1 SGDLS, CDR2 YYNGEE. This CDR3 has 16 residues. V dropped 4 bases and J dropped 2; count of bases not matched to a gene: 9.

The chain uses TRBV28 and TRBJ2-1, with 10 nucleotides matching TRBD2. The CDR3 runs to 15 residues. Germline V gene sequence: CDR1 MDHEN, CDR2 SYDVKM. J lost 6 bases, V lost 5 bases, and 7 bases had no gene match. The CDR3 sequence: CASSLRLAGVNEQFF. As DNA, the CDR3 is TGTGCCAGCAGTCTCAGGCTAGCGGGAGTCAATGAGCAGTTCTTC.

The V gene is TRBV13, the J gene TRBJ1-4; D is undetermined. Germline CDR1 reads PRHDT; CDR2 reads FYEKMQ (reference sequence). CDR3 length: 14 amino acids. Trimming stripped 3 bases from V and 4 bases from J, with 9 bases between. The CDR3 coding sequence is TGTGCCAGCAGCTTTCACAGAGTTAATGAAAAACTGTTTTTT. This translates into CASSFHRVNEKLFF. Drawing the rest from reference TRBV13 and TRBJ1-4, the complete variable domain is AAGVIQSPRHLIKEKRETATLKCYPIPRHDTVYWYQQGPGQDPQFLISFYEKMQSDKGSIPDRFSAQQFSDYHSELNMSSLELGDSALYFCASSFHRVNEKLFFGSGTQLSVL.

In this sample, this clone turned up once. This chain links TRBV6-6 with TRBJ1-2; 10 bases line up with TRBD1. V was clipped by 4 bases and J by 8 bases; unmatched bases: 10. There are 15 residues in the CDR3. Germline V gives CDR1 MNHNY, CDR2 SVGAGI (reference sequence). The CDR3 DNA sequence: TGTGCCAGCAGTTTTGGCGGGACAGGGGAGGGAGGCTACACCTTC. Translating gives CASSFGGTGEGGYTF.